This T cell receptor beta chain is drawn from a study of regulatory T cells in long-lasting Graves disease. Study observations and caveats: Persistent disease samples used TRBV28, TRBJ1-2 and TRBJ2-5 preferentially. Not thyroid tissue but only peripheral blood was studied.

Unmatched junction bases numbered 16, after V lost 1 base and J lost 6 bases. This CDR3 is built from 18 residues. Germline-derived CDR1 and CDR2 are MGHRA and YSYEKL. Assembly of TCR beta libraries relied on iRepertoire HTBI primers together with Arm-PCR of CDR3 regions. TCRdb passed the multiplex PCR reads through MiXCR, listing each CDR3 protein once. The sample lists about 660,000 distinct CDR3 sequences; about 30% were seen once. Turning to this clonotype: Antigen: not known.

The time point here: persistent/refractory GD, antithyroid drugs over 5 years with positive TRAb. RNA from PBMCs was the source of the TCR library. The diagnosis of Graves' disease used American Thyroid Association guidelines. Blood from the periphery, approximately 10 milliliters in all, was drawn into EDTA tubes. The receptor comes from a female donor with Graves disease. The rearrangement joins TRBV4-1 to TRBJ2-7; 9 bases map to TRBD1. Material: peripheral blood mononuclear cells (PBMCs), obtained when the disease was refractory, from a patient treated with antithyroid drugs. For the CDR3, the DNA is TGCGCCAGCAGCCAAGTCGCGTTCGCTACGGGACAGGGATTCGAGCAGTACTTC. Translating it yields CASSQVAFATGQGFEQYF.